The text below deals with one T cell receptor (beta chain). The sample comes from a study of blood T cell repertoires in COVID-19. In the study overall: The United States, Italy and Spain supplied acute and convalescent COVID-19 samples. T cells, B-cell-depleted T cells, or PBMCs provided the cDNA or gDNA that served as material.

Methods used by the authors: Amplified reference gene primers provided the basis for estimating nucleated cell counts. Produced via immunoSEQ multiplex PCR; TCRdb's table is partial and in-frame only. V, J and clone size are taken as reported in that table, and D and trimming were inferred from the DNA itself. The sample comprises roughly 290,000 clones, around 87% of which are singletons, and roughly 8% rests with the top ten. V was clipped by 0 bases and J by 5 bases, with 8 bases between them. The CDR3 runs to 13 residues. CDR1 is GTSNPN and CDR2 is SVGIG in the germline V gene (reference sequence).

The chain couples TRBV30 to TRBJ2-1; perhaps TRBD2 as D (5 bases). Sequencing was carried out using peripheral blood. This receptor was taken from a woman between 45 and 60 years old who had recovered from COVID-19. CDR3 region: CAWSVGGNNEQFF. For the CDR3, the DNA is TGTGCCTGGAGTGTCGGAGGAAACAATGAGCAGTTCTTC.